The sequence of this T cell receptor (beta chain) was determined in a study of T-cell reconstitution after alpha-beta-depleted transplantation in children. TCRbeta library preparation incorporated unique molecular identifiers. TCRdb fed the PCR reads into MiXCR, producing one record per CDR3 protein. Counted here are almost 500,000 distinct CDR3 sequences, roughly 10% occurring once; the ten biggest clones make up 2% to 2.5%. The CDR3 runs 16 residues. V lost 1 base and J 5 bases, leaving 17 bases between the germline ends. From germline, CDR1 is SGHNT and CDR2 YYREEE (reference sequence). V is TRBV5-4 and J is TRBJ2-3; possibly TRBD2 for D (6 bases). Sequences were derived from PBMCs, sampled before TCRalphabeta/CD19-depleted stem cell transplant. This TCR derives from a child younger than 10 with inherited bone marrow failure, due to receive a stem cell transplant. The CDR3 DNA is TGTGCCAGCAGCTTGACGGTTGGGGGAGGAGGAGATACGCAGTATTTT. It is translated as CASSLTVGGGGDTQYF.